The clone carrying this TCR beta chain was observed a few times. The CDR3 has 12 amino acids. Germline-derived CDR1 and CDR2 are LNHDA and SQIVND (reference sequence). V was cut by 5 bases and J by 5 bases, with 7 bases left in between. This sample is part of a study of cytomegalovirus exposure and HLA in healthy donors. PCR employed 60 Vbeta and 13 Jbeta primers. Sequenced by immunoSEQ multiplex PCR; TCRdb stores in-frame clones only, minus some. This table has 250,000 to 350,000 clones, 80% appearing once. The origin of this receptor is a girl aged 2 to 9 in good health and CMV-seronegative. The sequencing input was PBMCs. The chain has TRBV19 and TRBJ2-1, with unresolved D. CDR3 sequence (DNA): TGTGCCAGTAGTCGTACAAACAATGAGCAGTTCTTC. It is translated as CASSRTNNEQFF.